The rows below give T cell receptor beta chains drawn from one sample of a study of shared T cell receptors in the human thymus. Profiled with immunoSEQ multiplex PCR; TCRdb holds only in-frame clones, not every one. This sample has 540,000 or so clones, with approximately 80% found just once. This same sample was also taken into another study, of human thymus T cells.

Sequencing was done on a sample of thymocytes. These receptors all stem from a boy under two years old with a congenital heart defect. The conserved cysteine and the conserved F or W are not part of the CDR3 here. Size values are once, few and many counts, or a class for expanded clones, and some rows have none.

size: -
length: 14
J: TRBJ2-7
V: TRBV18
CDR3: ASSGISGTLDYEQY

size: -
length: 10
J: TRBJ1-1
V: TRBV6-1
CDR3: ASSAGLTEAF

size: once
length: 14
J: TRBJ2-3
V: TRBV6-5
CDR3: ASSSRPGAVTDTQY

size: -
length: 18
J: TRBJ2-4
V: TRBV28
CDR3: ASRPLGGLAGKGAKNIQY

size: -
length: 14
J: TRBJ2-7
V: TRBV5-1
CDR3: ASSPLPGGISYEQY

size: -
length: 16
J: TRBJ1-5
V: TRBV19
CDR3: ASSIGQGVGDSNQPQH

size: -
length: 11
J: TRBJ2-3
V: TRBV6-5
CDR3: ASKGRGHPTQY

size: once
length: 16
J: TRBJ2-3
V: TRBV4-1
CDR3: ASSRSGGGAARADTQY

size: -
length: 15
J: TRBJ2-7
V: TRBV5-1
CDR3: ASSSVQGAPKNYEQY

size: -
length: 15
J: TRBJ2-1
V: TRBV30
CDR3: AWSVHLLASGKYEQF

size: -
length: 16
J: TRBJ2-1
V: TRBV6-1
CDR3: ASSGLAGGPGMGDEQF

size: -
length: 11
J: TRBJ1-5
V: TRBV5-1
CDR3: ASSLGCDQPQH

size: -
length: 13
J: TRBJ2-7
V: TRBV7-9
CDR3: ASSTRTSGSYEQY

size: -
length: 14
J: TRBJ2-1
V: TRBV5-1
CDR3: ASRARLAGTYNEQF

size: -
length: 14
J: TRBJ2-3
V: TRBV5-6
CDR3: ASSLVSGRDPDTQY

size: -
length: 13
J: TRBJ1-4
V: TRBV23-1
CDR3: ASGIRGTDNEKLF

size: -
length: 12
J: TRBJ2-3
V: TRBV6-1
CDR3: ASLDRGRTDTQY

size: -
length: 14
J: TRBJ2-7
V: TRBV11-2
CDR3: ASSLPTGTGTYEQY

size: -
length: 16
J: TRBJ2-3
V: TRBV7-2
CDR3: ASSLGVEWESPPDTQY

size: -
length: 11
J: TRBJ1-2
V: TRBV11-3
CDR3: ASSFAGADGYT

size: -
length: 13
J: TRBJ2-7
V: TRBV5-4
CDR3: ASSSQGGSSYEQY

size: -
length: 10
J: TRBJ1-2
V: TRBV5-1
CDR3: ASSFTGEGYT

size: once
length: 14
J: TRBJ2-3
V: TRBV6-5
CDR3: ASSYSVSGRADTQY

size: -
length: 11
J: TRBJ2-1
V: TRBV27
CDR3: ASSSPSEREQF

size: -
length: 11
J: TRBJ1-5
V: TRBV28
CDR3: ASIGSSNQPQH

size: -
length: 15
J: TRBJ2-1
V: TRBV30
CDR3: AWRAASGRPPYNEQF

size: -
length: 10
J: TRBJ1-1
V: TRBV5-1
CDR3: ASSFPNTEAF

size: -
length: 16
J: TRBJ2-7
V: TRBV28
CDR3: ASSPPLAGEGGYYEQY

size: -
length: 13
J: TRBJ2-7
V: TRBV13
CDR3: ASSGPGRSSYEQY

size: -
length: 12
J: TRBJ2-5
V: TRBV9
CDR3: ASSVGGGRETQY

size: -
length: 13
J: TRBJ2-7
V: TRBV5-1
CDR3: ASSSAGQGGDEQY

size: few
length: 14
J: TRBJ2-3
V: TRBV4-1
CDR3: ASSQAASPPTDTQY

size: -
length: 14
J: TRBJ2-1
V: TRBV9
CDR3: ASSVGNRGGNNEQF

size: -
length: 15
J: TRBJ2-1
V: TRBV5-4
CDR3: ASSAGGPPSSYNEQF

size: -
length: 17
J: TRBJ2-1
V: TRBV7-9
CDR3: ASSKPGLAGGPSYNEQF

size: -
length: 14
J: TRBJ2-7
V: TRBV14
CDR3: ASSQEVFEDSYEQY

size: -
length: 15
J: TRBJ2-1
V: TRBV5-1
CDR3: ASSYTGTLATYNEQF

size: -
length: 11
J: TRBJ2-1
V: TRBV19
CDR3: AATSGRFNEQF

size: -
length: 12
J: TRBJ1-5
V: TRBV2
CDR3: ASSEREINQPQH

size: -
length: 13
J: TRBJ1-2
V: TRBV19
CDR3: ASSTRDREPWGYT

size: -
length: 14
J: TRBJ2-3
V: TRBV4-3
CDR3: ASSPDASRGPDTQY

size: -
length: 12
J: TRBJ2-3
V: TRBV10-1
CDR3: ASQGGTFQDTQY

size: -
length: 14
J: TRBJ2-2
V: TRBV4-2
CDR3: ASSYFGTPNTGELF

size: few
length: 11
J: TRBJ2-7
V: TRBV5-4
CDR3: ASSEAGGYEQY

size: -
length: 12
J: TRBJ2-1
V: TRBV5-4
CDR3: ASNGGLAGGEQF

size: -
length: 12
J: TRBJ2-7
V: TRBV4-1
CDR3: ASSLQGSPYEQY

size: -
length: 18
J: TRBJ2-2
V: TRBV14
CDR3: ASSQAQRQRDRENTGELF

size: -
length: 14
J: TRBJ2-1
V: TRBV27
CDR3: ASTPYLAGEYNEQF

size: -
length: 16
J: TRBJ1-2
V: TRBV6-1
CDR3: ASSESVGQEIVDYGYT

size: -
length: 12
J: TRBJ2-1
V: TRBV2
CDR3: ASSTGTDYNEQF

size: -
length: 15
J: TRBJ2-2
V: TRBV5-6
CDR3: ASTPGLAEVNTGELF

size: -
length: 12
J: TRBJ2-7
V: TRBV27
CDR3: ASRWTGDDGEQY

size: few
length: 16
J: TRBJ2-3
V: TRBV5-4
CDR3: ASSLNVSGRKVTDTQY

size: -
length: 15
J: TRBJ1-5
V: TRBV4-1
CDR3: ASSQGDWAASNQPQH

size: -
length: 15
J: TRBJ2-1
V: TRBV4-1
CDR3: ASSQGTSGSSYNEQF